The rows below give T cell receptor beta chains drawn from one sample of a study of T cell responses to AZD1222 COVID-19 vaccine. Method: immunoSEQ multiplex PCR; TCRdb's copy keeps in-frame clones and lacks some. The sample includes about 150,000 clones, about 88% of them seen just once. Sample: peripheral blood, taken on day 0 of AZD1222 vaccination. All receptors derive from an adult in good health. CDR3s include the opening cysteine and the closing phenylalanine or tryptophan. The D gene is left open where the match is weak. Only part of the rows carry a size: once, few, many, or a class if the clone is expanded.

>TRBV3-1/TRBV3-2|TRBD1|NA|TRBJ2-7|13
CASSPRQGSEQYF
TGTGCCAGCAGCCCGAGACAGGGTTCCGAGCAGTACTTC
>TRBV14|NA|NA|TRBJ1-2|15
CASSQGWGSAYGYTF
TGTGCCAGCAGCCAAGGATGGGGATCTGCCTATGGCTACACCTTC
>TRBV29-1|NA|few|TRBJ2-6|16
CSVSRDVDSGANVLTF
TGCAGCGTTTCCCGGGACGTGGACTCTGGGGCCAACGTCCTGACTTTC
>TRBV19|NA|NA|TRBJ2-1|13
CASKEQAYNEQFF
TGTGCCAGTAAGGAGCAGGCCTACAATGAGCAGTTCTTC
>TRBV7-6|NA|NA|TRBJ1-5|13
CASSLWSNQPQHF
TGTGCCAGCAGCCTGTGGAGCAATCAGCCCCAGCATTTT
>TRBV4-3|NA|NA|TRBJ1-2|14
CASSQDRVNYGYTF
TGCGCCAGCAGCCAAGACAGGGTTAACTATGGCTACACCTTC
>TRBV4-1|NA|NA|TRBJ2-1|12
CASSQVGQLQFF
TGCGCCAGCAGCCAAGTGGGGCAGTTGCAGTTCTTC
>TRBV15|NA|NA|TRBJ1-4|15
CATSGGRRVDEKLFF
TGTGCCACCAGCGGTGGACGGCGGGTCGATGAAAAACTGTTTTTT
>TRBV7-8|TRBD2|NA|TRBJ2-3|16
CASSPRPGGSTDTQYF
TGTGCCAGCAGCCCCCGACCGGGGGGTAGCACAGATACGCAGTATTTT
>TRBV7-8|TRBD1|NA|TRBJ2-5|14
CASSLGQGQETQYF
TGTGCCAGCAGCCTCGGACAGGGCCAAGAGACCCAGTACTTC
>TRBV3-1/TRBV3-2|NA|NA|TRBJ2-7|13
CASSQVAGYEQYF
TGTGCCAGCAGCCAAGTCGCCGGCTACGAGCAGTACTTC
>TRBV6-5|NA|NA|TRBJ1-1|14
CASSYLEGYTEAFF
TGTGCCAGCAGTTACCTCGAGGGGTACACTGAAGCTTTCTTT
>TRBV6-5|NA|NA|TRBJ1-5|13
CASRAGGAQPQHF
TGTGCCAGCAGGGCCGGCGGGGCTCAGCCCCAGCATTTT
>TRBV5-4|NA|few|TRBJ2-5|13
CASSPVPVETQYF
TGTGCCAGCAGCCCGGTGCCGGTAGAGACCCAGTACTTC
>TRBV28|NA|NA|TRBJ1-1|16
CASTDLLWEVNTEAFF
TGTGCCAGCACTGACCTTCTATGGGAGGTCAACACTGAAGCTTTCTTT
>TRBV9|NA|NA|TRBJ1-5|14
CASSVGLGNQPQHF
TGTGCCAGCAGCGTAGGTCTAGGCAATCAGCCCCAGCATTTT
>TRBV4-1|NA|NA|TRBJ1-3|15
CASSQEGLRANTIYF
TGCGCCAGCAGCCAAGAGGGCCTTAGGGCAAACACCATATATTTT
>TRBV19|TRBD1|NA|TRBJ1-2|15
CASSTTTGTGAGYTF
TGTGCCAGTAGTACTACCACCGGGACAGGGGCTGGCTACACCTTC
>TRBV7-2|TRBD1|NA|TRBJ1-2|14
CASSPRQGIGGYTF
TGTGCCAGCAGCCCCCGACAGGGGATAGGTGGCTACACCTTC
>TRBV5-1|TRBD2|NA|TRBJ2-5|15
CASSGGLGDSGTQYF
TGCGCCAGCAGCGGGGGACTAGGGGATTCGGGGACCCAGTACTTC
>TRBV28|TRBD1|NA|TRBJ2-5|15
CASSSSTGGWETQYF
TGTGCCAGCAGTTCTAGCACAGGGGGGTGGGAGACCCAGTACTTC
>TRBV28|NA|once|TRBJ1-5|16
CASSASASAGNQPQHF
TGTGCCAGCAGTGCTTCAGCTTCAGCGGGCAATCAGCCCCAGCATTTT
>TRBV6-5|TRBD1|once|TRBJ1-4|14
CASRGTGTYGKLFF
TGTGCCAGCAGGGGGACAGGGACCTACGGAAAACTGTTTTTT
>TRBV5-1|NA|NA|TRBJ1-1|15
CASSLVGVMNTEAFF
TGCGCCAGCAGCTTGGTTGGGGTCATGAACACTGAAGCTTTCTTT
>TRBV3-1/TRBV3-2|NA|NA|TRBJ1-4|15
CASSQADRDNEKLFF
TGTGCCAGCAGCCAAGCGGACCGAGATAATGAAAAACTGTTTTTT
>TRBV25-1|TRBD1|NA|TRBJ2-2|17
CASSSTPGTGSHGELFF
TGTGCCAGCAGTTCTACCCCCGGGACAGGGTCGCACGGGGAGCTGTTTTTT
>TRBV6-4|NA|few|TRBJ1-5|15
CASSADAGENQPQHF
TGTGCCAGCAGCGCCGACGCGGGAGAAAATCAGCCCCAGCATTTT
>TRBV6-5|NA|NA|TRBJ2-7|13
CASSPRGTYEQYF
TGTGCCAGCAGTCCGAGGGGAACCTACGAGCAGTACTTC
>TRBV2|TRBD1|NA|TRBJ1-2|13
CASSRDREYGYTF
TGTGCCAGCAGCCGGGACAGAGAATATGGCTACACCTTC
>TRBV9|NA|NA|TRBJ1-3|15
CASSVDGVSGNTIYF
TGTGCCAGCAGCGTAGACGGGGTTTCTGGAAACACCATATATTTT
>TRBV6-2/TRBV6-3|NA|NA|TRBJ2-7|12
CASSWTGYEQYF
TGTGCCAGCAGTTGGACGGGCTACGAGCAGTACTTC
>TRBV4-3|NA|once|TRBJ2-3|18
CASSPSPVEGYSTDTQYF
TGCGCCAGCAGCCCCTCCCCGGTGGAGGGGTACAGCACAGATACGCAGTATTTT
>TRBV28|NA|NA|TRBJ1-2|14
CASSPGTAHYGYTF
TGTGCCAGCAGTCCCGGGACGGCCCACTATGGCTACACCTTC
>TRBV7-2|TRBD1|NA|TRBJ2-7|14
CASSIDRGRYEQYF
TGTGCCAGCAGCATTGACAGGGGGCGCTACGAGCAGTACTTC
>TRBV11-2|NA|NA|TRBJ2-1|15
CASRPAGGSYNEQFF
TGTGCCAGCAGACCCGCCGGCGGCTCCTACAATGAGCAGTTCTTC
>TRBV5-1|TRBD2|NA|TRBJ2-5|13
CASTTGGGETQYF
TGCGCCAGCACCACGGGCGGGGGAGAGACCCAGTACTTC
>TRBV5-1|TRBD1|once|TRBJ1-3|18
CASSLGQGSSSSGNTIYF
TGCGCCAGCAGCTTGGGACAGGGATCCTCGAGCTCTGGAAACACCATATATTTT